Sequencing of this T cell receptor (beta chain) was carried out in a study of control samples from healthy donors and cancer patients. Here immunoSEQ multiplex PCR was the method, and the copy in TCRdb shows in-frame clones only, minus some. The profile covers about 120,000 clones, with approximately 89% appearing a single time and roughly 3.2% taken by the ten largest. Trimming pared 1 base from V and 0 bases from J, leaving 13 bases between. The CDR3 length is 17 residues. The V gene's germline CDR1 is SGHVS and CDR2 FQNEAQ. The sample comprised blood. The TCR comes from a man aged 35 to 55 in good health. The chain recombines TRBV7-8 with TRBJ1-3; possible D gene TRBD1, 5 bases. CDR3 nucleotides: TGTGCCAGCAGCTTAGAATACGGGGGACGCTCTGGAAACACCATATATTTT. Protein sequence: CASSLEYGGRSGNTIYF.